The present T cell receptor (beta chain) was sequenced within a study of spatial heterogeneity in lung cancer. Study at large: Raw reads showed each unique TCR and UMI combination turning up more than ten times on average. The study's findings and limits: In blood, ubiquitous expanded tumor TCRs appeared more at resection than follow-up.

Notes on this clonotype: Its target is unknown.

TCRdb reanalysed the 5' RACE reads using MiXCR and keeps one entry per CDR3 protein. This sample yields some 40,000 distinct CDR3 sequences, of which 4% to 6% are seen a single time; roughly 25% belongs to the top ten. Regarding time point: sample taken at primary tumor resection. Unsorted whole RNA from tumor, nontumor lung or frozen PBMC underwent sequencing. The donors comprised about 70 untreated early-stage non-small cell lung cancer patients. This CDR3 comprises 16 residues. Germline V CDR1 and CDR2: LGHNA, YSLEER. The V and J ends lost 1 base and 7 bases, in that order; junction bases with no gene match: 10.

This rearrangement joins TRBV4-3 to TRBJ1-3; 7 bases align to TRBD1. This sequence was found in a female donor with early-stage non-small cell lung cancer. The sequencing used PBMCs, collected at surgery. The CDR3 reads CASSQGTGPGENTIYF. CDR3 in DNA: TGCGCCAGCAGCCAAGGGACAGGCCCTGGGGAGAACACCATATATTTT.